This T cell receptor beta chain came from a study of blood T cell repertoires in COVID-19. Study overall: Sample material is recorded as cDNA or gDNA derived from T cells, B-cell-depleted T cells, or PBMCs.

The repertoire was sequenced with immunoSEQ multiplex PCR; TCRdb's copy has only in-frame clones and lacks some. The table shows hundreds of thousands of clones, with about 85% occurring only once. This CDR3 has 18 residues. The chain combines TRBV12-2 with TRBJ2-7; the D call in the table, TRBD2, was not verified against the DNA. TRBV12-2 represents a pseudogene. Sequencing was done on a sample of peripheral blood. This TCR was recovered from a man aged 18 to 29 with active or convalescent COVID-19. The CDR3, as DNA: TGTGCAAGTCGCTTATCCCCGGGAGGGCGTATCACACCCTACGAGCAGTACTTC. This encodes CASRLSPGGRITPYEQYF.